This TCR beta chain comes out of a study of blood T cell repertoires in COVID-19. The wider study: Acute and convalescent COVID-19 specimens originated in the United States, Italy and Spain. PBMCs, B-cell-depleted T cells, or T cells provided the cDNA or gDNA that made up the material.

In the authors' workflow: It was from reference gene primer amplification that nucleated cell counts were estimated. The data were produced by immunoSEQ multiplex PCR, yet TCRdb's version contains in-frame clones alone and is incomplete. The V and J calls and clone size are taken from that table; D and trimming were inferred from the DNA. This table holds about 230,000 clones, roughly 84% found once. This CDR3 has 12 residues. The germline CDR1 and CDR2 sequences are MDHEN and SYDVKM. Trimming shortened V by 3 bases and J by 6 bases, and 9 bases separated the two germline ends. The chain couples TRBV28 to TRBJ2-7; D gene unclear. The TCR comes from a man aged 40-49 years with acute or convalescent COVID-19. Sequenced material: peripheral blood. The CDR3 coding sequence is TGTGCCAGCAGTTTGTCCCCTCGCGAGCAGTACTTC. It is translated as CASSLSPREQYF.